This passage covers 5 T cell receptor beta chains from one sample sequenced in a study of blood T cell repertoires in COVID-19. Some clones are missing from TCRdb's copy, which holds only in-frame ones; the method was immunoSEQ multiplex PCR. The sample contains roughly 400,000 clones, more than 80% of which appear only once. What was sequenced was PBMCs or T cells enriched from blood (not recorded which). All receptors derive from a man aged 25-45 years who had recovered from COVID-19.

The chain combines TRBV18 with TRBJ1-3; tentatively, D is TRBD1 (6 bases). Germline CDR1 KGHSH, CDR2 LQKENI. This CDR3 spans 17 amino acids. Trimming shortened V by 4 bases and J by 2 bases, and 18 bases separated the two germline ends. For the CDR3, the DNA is TGTGCCAGCTCACAAACTTCGGGGGGCTCAACTGGAAACACCATATATTTT. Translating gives CASSQTSGGSTGNTIYF.

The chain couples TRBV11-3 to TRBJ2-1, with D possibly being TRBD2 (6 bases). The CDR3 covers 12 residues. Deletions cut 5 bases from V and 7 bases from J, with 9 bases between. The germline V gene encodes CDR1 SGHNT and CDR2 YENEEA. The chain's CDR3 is CASSRLENEQFF. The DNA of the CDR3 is TGTGCCAGCAGCAGACTAGAAAATGAGCAGTTCTTC.

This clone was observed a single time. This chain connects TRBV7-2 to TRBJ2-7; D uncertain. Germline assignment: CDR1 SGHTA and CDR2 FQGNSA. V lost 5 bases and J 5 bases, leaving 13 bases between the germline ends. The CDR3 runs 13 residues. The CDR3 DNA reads TGTGCCAGCAGCGACACCGCTTCCCACGAGCAGTACTTC. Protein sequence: CASSDTASHEQYF.

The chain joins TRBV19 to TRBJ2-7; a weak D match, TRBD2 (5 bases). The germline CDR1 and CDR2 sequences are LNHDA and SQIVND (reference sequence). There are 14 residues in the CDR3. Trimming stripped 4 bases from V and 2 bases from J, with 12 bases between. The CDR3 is CASSKDLDPYEQYF. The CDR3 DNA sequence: TGTGCCAGTAGTAAGGACTTGGACCCCTACGAGCAGTACTTC.

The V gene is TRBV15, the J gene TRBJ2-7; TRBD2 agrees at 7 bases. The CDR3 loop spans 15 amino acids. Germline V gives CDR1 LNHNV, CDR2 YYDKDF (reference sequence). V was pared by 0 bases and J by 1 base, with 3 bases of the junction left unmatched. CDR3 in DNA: TGTGCCACCAGCAGAGATCGGGGAGGGTCCTACGAGCAGTACTTC. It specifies CATSRDRGGSYEQYF.